The clone carrying this T cell receptor beta chain was observed many times. The antigen is undetermined. The data were obtained in a study of immune heterogeneity within non-small cell lung tumors. Whole-study results and caveats: For local T-cell clonality, the correlation with local tumor mutational burden was moderate but significant (R about 0.35). Different patients shared few of their high-frequency T-cell receptor beta clonotypes.

Multiplex PCR amplified TCR beta CDR3 with 32 V and 13 J primers. TCRdb ran MiXCR on the multiplex PCR reads and lists one entry per CDR3 protein. The profile shows around 30,000 distinct CDR3 sequences, around 30% of them singletons. The CDR3 spans 11 residues. V was shortened by 8 bases and J by 6 bases, with 11 bases between the two germline ends. Germline CDR1 and CDR2: MNHGY and SAAAGT. With approximately 0.6 ug used per sample, the template was genomic DNA from bulk tumor. Spaced far apart, several biopsies were taken from each primary tumor during surgery. Each patient presented with untreated, newly diagnosed non-small cell lung cancer and received curative surgery. Surgery with curative intent was being performed on the donors, who were newly diagnosed non-small cell lung cancer patients.

The genes are TRBV6-8 and TRBJ2-7; unclear D gene. Material for sequencing was lung tumor tissue. This clonotype originated in a man aged 35-49 years with non-small cell lung cancer. This chain's CDR3 is CASHSWGEQYF. The CDR3 DNA reads TGTGCCAGCCATTCCTGGGGCGAGCAGTACTTC.